The rows below give T cell receptor beta chains drawn from one sample of a study of shared clonotypes between healthy human individuals. Repertoires were generated with immunoSEQ multiplex PCR, while TCRdb's copy carries only in-frame clones and drops some. Counted here are about 1 million clones, about 70% occurring once; the ten biggest clones make up around 1.4%. Sequencing input: memory CD4+ T cells sorted from blood. These TCRs come from a man aged 18 to 35 in good health. CDR3s include the opening cysteine and the closing phenylalanine or tryptophan. A D gene is named only where the DNA matches it firmly. A row's size may be missing; if present it is once, few, many or a size class.

>few|TRBJ1-4|TRBV7-9|.
CASSPGLRAEEKLFF
TGTGCCAGCAGCCCGGGATTGAGGGCCGAGGAAAAACTGTTTTTT
>.|TRBJ1-1|TRBV30|.
CAWTAEGTEAFF
TGTGCCTGGACCGCCGAGGGCACTGAAGCTTTCTTT
>.|TRBJ2-3|TRBV29-1|TRBD2
CSSRGGADTQYF
TGCAGCTCCCGGGGGGGGGCAGATACGCAGTATTTT
>.|TRBJ1-6|TRBV4-1|.
CASSQVLNYNSPLHF
TGCGCCAGCAGCCAAGTCCTGAATTATAATTCACCCCTCCACTTT
>.|TRBJ2-1|TRBV7-6|TRBD1
CASSLKTGGVLNEQFF
TGTGCCAGCAGCTTAAAGACAGGGGGCGTCTTGAATGAGCAGTTCTTC
>.|TRBJ2-4|TRBV27|TRBD2
CASSTTSGMRYIQYF
TGTGCCAGCAGTACTACTAGCGGGATGCGGTACATTCAGTACTTC
>once|TRBJ2-1|TRBV30|.
CAWSVLYNEQFF
TGTGCCTGGAGTGTACTCTACAATGAGCAGTTCTTC
>once|TRBJ1-6|TRBV30|TRBD1
CAWSGGQGNSPLHF
TGTGCCTGGAGCGGGGGACAGGGAAATTCACCCCTCCACTTT
>.|TRBJ1-5|TRBV19|.
CASSIRQDLSNQPQHF
TGTGCCAGTAGTATAAGGCAGGACCTAAGCAATCAGCCCCAGCATTTT
>.|TRBJ2-3|TRBV29-1|.
CSARGHGTDTQYF
TGCAGCGCCCGGGGGCATGGCACAGATACGCAGTATTTT
>.|TRBJ2-3|TRBV5-1|.
CASSLEGLSRTDTQYF
TGCGCCAGCAGCTTGGAGGGCCTTTCCCGCACAGATACGCAGTATTTT
>.|TRBJ2-7|TRBV28|.
CASSPLRREQYF
TGTGCCAGCAGTCCCCTCCGACGCGAGCAGTACTTC
>.|TRBJ2-3|TRBV7-2|.
CASSKTSVEDTQYF
TGTGCCAGCAGCAAGACTAGTGTGGAAGATACGCAGTATTTT
>.|TRBJ2-7|TRBV10-1|.
CASSAGRLGTYEQYF
TGCGCCAGCAGCGCCGGGCGACTAGGGACCTACGAGCAGTACTTC
>.|TRBJ2-1|TRBV18|TRBD1
CASSPTGQGAGEQFF
TGTGCCAGCTCACCAACGGGACAGGGGGCTGGGGAGCAGTTCTTC
>.|TRBJ1-2|TRBV6-1|.
CASIIQGANYGYTF
TGTGCCAGCATAATACAGGGAGCTAACTATGGCTACACCTTC
>.|TRBJ1-1|TRBV21-1|.
CASSAPEAFF
TGTGCCAGCAGCGCCCCTGAAGCTTTCTTT
>.|TRBJ2-7|TRBV7-9|.
CASSFASEQYF
TGTGCCAGCAGCTTTGCAAGCGAGCAGTACTTC
>.|TRBJ2-1|TRBV5-1|.
CASSSPRGEVNEQFF
TGCGCCAGCAGTTCCCCTAGGGGGGAAGTCAATGAGCAGTTCTTC
>.|TRBJ2-5|TRBV10-3|.
CAICGGIQETQYF
TGTGCCATCTGTGGCGGGATTCAAGAGACCCAGTACTTC
>.|TRBJ2-3|TRBV5-6|.
CASSLWGRGGDTQYF
TGTGCCAGCAGCTTGTGGGGTAGAGGGGGAGATACGCAGTATTTT
>.|TRBJ2-3|TRBV5-4|.
CASSSGLSTDTQYF
TGTGCCAGCAGCTCAGGGTTGAGTACAGATACGCAGTATTTT